This TCR beta chain was sequenced in a study of blood T cells in healthy people across ages. A second PCR, run for about 7 to 11 cycles, used a sample-barcoded 5' primer plus a J-beta primer mix. TCRdb ran MiXCR on the 5' RACE reads and lists one entry per CDR3 protein. This sample has 580,000 or so distinct CDR3 sequences, with around 48% found just once. J lost 5 bases, V lost 6 bases, and 15 bases had no gene match. Looked up from germline, CDR1 is KGHSH and CDR2 is LQKENI. The CDR3 extends over 16 amino acids. This chain uses TRBV18 with TRBJ2-7; 8 bases align to TRBD2. Source material: blood. This TCR was recovered from a man older than 75 in good health. The CDR3: CASSLSLGSGINEQYF. The CDR3 DNA is TGTGCCAGCTCCCTTTCGTTGGGTAGCGGGATCAACGAGCAGTACTTC.